The sequence of this T cell receptor (beta chain) was determined in a study of multiple sclerosis patients with progressive multifocal leukoencephalopathy. Time point noted: roughly 13 months of natalizumab therapy. Samples T1 and T2 were drawn at 6 and 12 months of therapy, respectively. Trimming stripped 10 bases from V and 2 bases from J, with 14 bases between. Germline V gene data show CDR1 as SNHLY and CDR2 as FYNNEI. This CDR3 has 13 residues. Of note for this clone: Its specificity is unknown.

Using immunoSEQ multiplex PCR, the repertoire was profiled, and TCRdb retains in-frame clones only, with some absent. The sample has 20,000 to 30,000 clones, 75% to 95% seen once. Notes on the study in general: Clones expanded at PML were already present before and during natalizumab.

The TCR comes from a man aged 30 to 45 with multiple sclerosis. The sample in question was PBMCs, obtained from a patient treated with natalizumab. The genes are TRBV2 and TRBJ1-2, with D uncertain. The CDR3 coding sequence is TGTGCCATGGGTGGGTACTTCAACTATGGCTACACCTTC. It yields the protein CAMGGYFNYGYTF.